This T cell receptor beta chain was profiled in a study of cytotoxic CD8 clonotypes in ibrutinib-treated CLL. Broader study findings: Having risen at ibrutinib response, clonality had fallen back toward baseline by progression. Baseline clonality, higher than in age-matched healthy donors, tracked circulating CD8+ T-cell counts. Samples from sustained-remission and progressing patients were taken at different times. Under therapy, public clonotypes either contracted or stayed stable, and they were uncommon.

V dropped 0 bases and J dropped 3 bases, with 11 bases sitting between them. The germline V gene encodes CDR1 MNHEY and CDR2 SVGAGI. CDR3 length: 15 amino acids. As regards this clone: What it recognizes is unknown.

The table came from immunoSEQ multiplex PCR; TCRdb's copy has only in-frame clones and leaves some out. The sample yields 200,000 to 250,000 clones, approximately 75% seen once. This chain joins TRBV6-5 and TRBJ1-2; tentatively, D is TRBD1 (6 bases). Source: PBMCs, taken after 12 months of ibrutinib treatment. The receptor was derived from a human donor with chronic lymphocytic leukemia. In DNA, the CDR3 is TGTGCCAGCAGTTACTCCGGGGGCTGGGACTATGGCTACACCTTC. Protein: CASSYSGGWDYGYTF.